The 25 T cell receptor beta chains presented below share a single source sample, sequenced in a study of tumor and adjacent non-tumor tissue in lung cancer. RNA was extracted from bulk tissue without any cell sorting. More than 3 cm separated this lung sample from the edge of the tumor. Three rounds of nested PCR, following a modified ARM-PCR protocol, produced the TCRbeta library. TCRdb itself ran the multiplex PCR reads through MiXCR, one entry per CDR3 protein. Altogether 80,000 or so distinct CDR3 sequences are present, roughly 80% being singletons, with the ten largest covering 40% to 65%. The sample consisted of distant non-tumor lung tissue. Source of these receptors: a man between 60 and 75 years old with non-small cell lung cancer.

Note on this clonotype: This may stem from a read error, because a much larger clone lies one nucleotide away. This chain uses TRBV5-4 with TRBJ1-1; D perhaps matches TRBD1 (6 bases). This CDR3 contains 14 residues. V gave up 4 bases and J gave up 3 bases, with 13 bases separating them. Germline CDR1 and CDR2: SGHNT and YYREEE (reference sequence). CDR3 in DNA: TGTGCCAGCAGCATGGGGGGGCTAGACACTGAAGCTTTCTTT. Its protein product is CASSMGGLDTEAFF.

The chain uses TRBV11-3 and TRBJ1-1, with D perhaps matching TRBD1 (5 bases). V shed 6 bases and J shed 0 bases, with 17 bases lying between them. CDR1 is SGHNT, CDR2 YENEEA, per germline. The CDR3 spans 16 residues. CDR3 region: CASSPNPGQLNTEAFF. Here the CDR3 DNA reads TGTGCCAGCAGTCCTAACCCGGGGCAACTGAACACTGAAGCTTTCTTT.

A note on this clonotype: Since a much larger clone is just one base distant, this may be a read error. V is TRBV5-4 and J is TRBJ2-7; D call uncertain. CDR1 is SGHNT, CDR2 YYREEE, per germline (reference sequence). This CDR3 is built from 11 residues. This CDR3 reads CTSSNDYEQYF. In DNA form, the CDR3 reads TGTACCAGCAGCAACGACTACGAGCAGTACTTC.

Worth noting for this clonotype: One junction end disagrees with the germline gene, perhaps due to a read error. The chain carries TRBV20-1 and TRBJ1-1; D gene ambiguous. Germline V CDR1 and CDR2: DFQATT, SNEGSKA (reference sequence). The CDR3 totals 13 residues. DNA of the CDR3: TGCGGTGCTGGATCACGTCAGATGACTGAAGCTTTCTTT. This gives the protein CGAGSRQMTEAFF.

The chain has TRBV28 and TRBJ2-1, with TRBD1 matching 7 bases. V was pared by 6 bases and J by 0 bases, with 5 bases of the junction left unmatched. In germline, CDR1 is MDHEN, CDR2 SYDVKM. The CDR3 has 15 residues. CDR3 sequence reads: CASRPGGSSYNEQFF. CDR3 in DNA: TGTGCCAGCAGGCCAGGGGGAAGCTCCTACAATGAGCAGTTCTTC.

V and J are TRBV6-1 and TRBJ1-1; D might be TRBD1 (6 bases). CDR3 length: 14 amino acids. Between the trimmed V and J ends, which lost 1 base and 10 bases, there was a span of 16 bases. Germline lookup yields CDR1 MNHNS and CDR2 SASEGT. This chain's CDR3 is CASSEVRGDSGAFF. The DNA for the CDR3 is TGTGCCAGCAGTGAAGTCAGGGGCGACAGTGGAGCTTTCTTT.

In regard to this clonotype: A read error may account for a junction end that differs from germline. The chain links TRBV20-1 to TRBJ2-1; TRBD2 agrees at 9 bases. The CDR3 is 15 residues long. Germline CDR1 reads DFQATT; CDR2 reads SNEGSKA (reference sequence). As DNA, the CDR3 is TGCAGACGAGTGAGAAGTGGGACTAGCTTATATGAGCAGTCCTTC. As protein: CRRVRSGTSLYEQSF.

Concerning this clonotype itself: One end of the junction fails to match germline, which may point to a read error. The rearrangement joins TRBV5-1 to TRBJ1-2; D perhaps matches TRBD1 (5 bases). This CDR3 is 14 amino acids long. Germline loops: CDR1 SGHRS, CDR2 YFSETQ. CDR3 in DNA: TGCACCAGCAGCATGGAGGGGTCAACTTATGGCTACACCTTC. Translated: CTSSMEGSTYGYTF.

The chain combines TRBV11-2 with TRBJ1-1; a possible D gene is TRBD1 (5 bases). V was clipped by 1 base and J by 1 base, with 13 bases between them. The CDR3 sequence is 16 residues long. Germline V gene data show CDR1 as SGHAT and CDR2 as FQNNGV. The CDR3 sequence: CASSLGRGGGNTEAFF. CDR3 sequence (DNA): TGTGCCAGCAGCTTAGGACGAGGCGGGGGGAACACTGAAGCTTTCTTT.

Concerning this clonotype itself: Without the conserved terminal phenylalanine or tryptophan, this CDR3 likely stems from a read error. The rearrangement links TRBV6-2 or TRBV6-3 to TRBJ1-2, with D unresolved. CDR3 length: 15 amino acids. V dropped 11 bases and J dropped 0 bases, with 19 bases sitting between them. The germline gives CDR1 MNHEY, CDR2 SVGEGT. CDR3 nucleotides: TGTGCCGTAAAGGGCGGCGGAAAGCCTAACTATGGCTACACCATC. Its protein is CAVKGGGKPNYGYTI.

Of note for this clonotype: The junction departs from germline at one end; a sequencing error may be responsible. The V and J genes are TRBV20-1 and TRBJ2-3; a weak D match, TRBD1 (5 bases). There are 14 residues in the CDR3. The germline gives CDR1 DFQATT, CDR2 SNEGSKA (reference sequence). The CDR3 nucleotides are TGCAGTGCTATAGTGCAGCCGAGCACAGGTACGCAGTATTTT. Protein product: CSAIVQPSTGTQYF.

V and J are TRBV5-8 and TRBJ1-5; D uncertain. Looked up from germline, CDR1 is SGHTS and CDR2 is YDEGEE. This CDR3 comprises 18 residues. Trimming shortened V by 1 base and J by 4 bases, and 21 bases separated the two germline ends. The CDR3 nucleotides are TGTGCCAGCAGCTTGATTTTTGGAACGGCTCGCGAGAATCAGCCCCAGCATTTT. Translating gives CASSLIFGTARENQPQHF.

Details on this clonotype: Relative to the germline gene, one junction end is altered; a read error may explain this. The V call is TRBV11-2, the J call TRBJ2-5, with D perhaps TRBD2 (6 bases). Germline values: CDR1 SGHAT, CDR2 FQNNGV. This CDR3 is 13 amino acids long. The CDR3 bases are TGTGCCAGCAGCTCTATAGCGGAAGAGACCCAACACTTC. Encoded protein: CASSSIAEETQHF.

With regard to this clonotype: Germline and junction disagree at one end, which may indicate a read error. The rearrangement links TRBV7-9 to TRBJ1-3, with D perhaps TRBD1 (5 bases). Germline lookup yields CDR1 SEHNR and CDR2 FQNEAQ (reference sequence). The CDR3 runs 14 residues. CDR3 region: CASSSTEAGNAIYF. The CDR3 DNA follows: TGTGCCAGCAGCTCGACAGAGGCTGGAAACGCCATATATTTT.

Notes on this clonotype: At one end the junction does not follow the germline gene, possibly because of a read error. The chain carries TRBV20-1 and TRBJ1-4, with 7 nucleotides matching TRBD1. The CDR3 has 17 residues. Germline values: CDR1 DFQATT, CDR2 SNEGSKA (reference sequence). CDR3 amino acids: CSARGAEQGTLLEELFF. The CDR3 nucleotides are TGCAGTGCTAGAGGGGCGGAACAGGGGACCTTACTTGAAGAACTGTTCTTT.

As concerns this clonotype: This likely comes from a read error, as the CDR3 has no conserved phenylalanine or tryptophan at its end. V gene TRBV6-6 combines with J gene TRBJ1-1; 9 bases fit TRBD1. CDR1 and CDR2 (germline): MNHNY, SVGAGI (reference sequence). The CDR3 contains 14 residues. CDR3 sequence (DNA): TGTGCCAGCACCTCACAGGGGGCGAACACTGATGCTTTCCTT. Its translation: CASTSQGANTDAFL.

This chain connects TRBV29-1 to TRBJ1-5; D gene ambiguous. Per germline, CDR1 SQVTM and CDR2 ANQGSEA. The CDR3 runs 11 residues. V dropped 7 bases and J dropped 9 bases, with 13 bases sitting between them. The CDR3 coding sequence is TGCAGCGCCCAGGAAAGTCGGCCCCAGCATTTT. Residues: CSAQESRPQHF.

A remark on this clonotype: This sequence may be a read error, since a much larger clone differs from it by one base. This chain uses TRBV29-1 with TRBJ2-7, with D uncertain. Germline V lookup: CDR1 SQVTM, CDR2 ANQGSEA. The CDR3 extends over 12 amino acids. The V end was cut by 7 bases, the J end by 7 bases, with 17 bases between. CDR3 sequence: CSALHPLGEQYF. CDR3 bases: TGCAGCGCCCTTCACCCCCTCGGGGAGCAGTACTTC.

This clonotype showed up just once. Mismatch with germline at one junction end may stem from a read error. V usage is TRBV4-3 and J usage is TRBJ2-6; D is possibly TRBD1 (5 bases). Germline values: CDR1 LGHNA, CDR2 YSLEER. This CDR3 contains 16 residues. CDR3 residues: CASREEAVSGANVMTF. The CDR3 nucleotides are TGCGCCAGCAGAGAAGAGGCTGTGTCTGGGGCCAACGTCATGACTTTC.

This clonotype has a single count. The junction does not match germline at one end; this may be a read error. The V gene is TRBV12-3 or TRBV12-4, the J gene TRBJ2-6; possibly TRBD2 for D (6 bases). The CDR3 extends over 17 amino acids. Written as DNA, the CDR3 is TGCGCCAGCATATCGGGACTCCTTATCTCTGGGGCCAACGTCCTGACTTTC. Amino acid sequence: CASISGLLISGANVLTF.

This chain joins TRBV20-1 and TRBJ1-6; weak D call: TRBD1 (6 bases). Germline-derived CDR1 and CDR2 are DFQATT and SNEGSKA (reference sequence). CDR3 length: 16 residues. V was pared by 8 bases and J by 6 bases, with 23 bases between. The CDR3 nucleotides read TGCAGTACTGAGGGCCTCGGAGACAGGTGTAATTCACCCCTCCACTTT. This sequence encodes CSTEGLGDRCNSPLHF.

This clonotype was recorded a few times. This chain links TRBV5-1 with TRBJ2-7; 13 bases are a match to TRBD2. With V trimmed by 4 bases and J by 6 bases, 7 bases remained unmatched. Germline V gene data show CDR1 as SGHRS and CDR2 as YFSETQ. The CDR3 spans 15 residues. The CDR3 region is CASSAGLAGALEQYF. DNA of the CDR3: TGCGCCAGCAGCGCCGGACTAGCGGGAGCTCTCGAGCAGTACTTC.

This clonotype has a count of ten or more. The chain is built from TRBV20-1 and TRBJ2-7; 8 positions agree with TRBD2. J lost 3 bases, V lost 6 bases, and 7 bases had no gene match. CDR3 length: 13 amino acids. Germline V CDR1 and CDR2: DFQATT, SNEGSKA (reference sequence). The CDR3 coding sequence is TGCAGTGCAGCTGGGACTAGTGACTACGAGCAGTACTTC. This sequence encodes CSAAGTSDYEQYF.

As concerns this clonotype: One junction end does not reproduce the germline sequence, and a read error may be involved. The DNA of the CDR3 is TGTGTCAGCAGCTCGCATGGACGGCAGACTGAAGGTTTCTTT. Translation gives CVSSSHGRQTEGFF. The chain joins TRBV11-3 to TRBJ1-1, with D hard to call. Per germline, CDR1 SGHNT and CDR2 YENEEA. This CDR3 is built from 14 residues.

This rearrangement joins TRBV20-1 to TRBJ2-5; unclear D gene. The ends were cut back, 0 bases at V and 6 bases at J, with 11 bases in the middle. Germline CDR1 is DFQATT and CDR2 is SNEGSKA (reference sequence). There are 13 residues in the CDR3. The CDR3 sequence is CSARDKALQTQYF. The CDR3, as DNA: TGCAGTGCTAGAGATAAGGCATTGCAGACCCAGTACTTC.